The 32 T cell receptor beta chains listed next were all sequenced from one sample in a study of Ad26.COV2.S vaccination and SARS-CoV-2 variants. Sequencing was performed with immunoSEQ multiplex PCR; in TCRdb, only in-frame clones are kept and a portion is missing. The table has roughly 420,000 clones, roughly 89% seen once. The treatment is: about 20 received Ad26.COV2.S at low or high dose, single or two shots; about five received placebo; per-sample allocation not given. At day 63 after the first vaccine or placebo injection, samples were drawn. Sequenced material: peripheral blood, taken in a trial of Ad26.COV2.S vaccine versus placebo. These receptors were obtained from a person between 18 and 65 years old who received the Ad26.COV2.S COVID-19 vaccine or a placebo.

J is TRBJ1-2 and V is TRBV7-2; 10 bases align to TRBD1. CDR3 size: 14 residues. The V gene's germline CDR1 is SGHTA and CDR2 FQGNSA. V trimming: 10 bases; J trimming: 2 bases; junction bases outside the gene matches: 7. For the CDR3, the DNA is TGTGCCACCTATGGGGACAGGGGAAACTATGGCTACACCTTC. Protein sequence: CATYGDRGNYGYTF.

The chain employs TRBV4-2 and TRBJ1-6; weak D call: TRBD1 (6 bases). The CDR3 is 17 residues long. Trimming pared 0 bases from V and 8 bases from J, leaving 17 bases between. CDR1 is LGHNA and CDR2 is YNFKEQ in the germline V gene. CDR3 amino acids: CASSQESWGQVDSPLHF. In nucleotides, the CDR3 is TGTGCCAGCAGCCAAGAAAGTTGGGGGCAGGTCGATTCACCCCTCCACTTT.

In its sample, this clone was seen a few times. The CDR3 DNA sequence: TGTGCCAGCAGTATACGGAGAAACTATGGCTACACCTTC. This gives the protein CASSIRRNYGYTF. The genes are TRBV2 and TRBJ1-2; D is undetermined. The CDR3 has 13 amino acids. Germline V CDR1 and CDR2: SNHLY, FYNNEI. The V end lost 5 bases, the J end lost 2 bases, and 9 bases lay between the germline ends.

The chain links TRBV4-3 to TRBJ2-3; D ambiguous. V lost 0 bases and J 10 bases, leaving 20 bases between the germline ends. The CDR3 loop spans 16 amino acids. Per the germline V gene, CDR1 is LGHNA and CDR2 is YSLEER. CDR3 residues: CASSQDLGTPMIAQYF. Here the CDR3 DNA reads TGCGCCAGCAGCCAAGATCTTGGTACCCCGATGATTGCGCAGTATTTT.

This chain links TRBV5-1 with TRBJ2-2; no reliable D call. V dropped 0 bases and J dropped 4 bases, with 7 bases sitting between them. This CDR3 has 14 residues. Germline assignment: CDR1 SGHRS and CDR2 YFSETQ. Written as DNA, the CDR3 is TGCGCCAGCAGCTTGGACCCATTCACCGGGGAGCTGTTTTTT. This encodes CASSLDPFTGELFF.

The chain links TRBV18 to TRBJ1-1, with D unresolved. The CDR3 covers 11 residues. V lost 2 bases to trimming and J lost 8 bases, with 6 bases between them. The germline gives CDR1 KGHSH, CDR2 LQKENI. The CDR3 bases are TGTGCCAGCTCACCAAGGAAAGAAGCTTTCTTT. Translation gives CASSPRKEAFF.

V gene TRBV27 combines with J gene TRBJ2-1; maybe TRBD1 (5 bases). Germline values: CDR1 MNHEY, CDR2 SMNVEV (reference sequence). The CDR3 totals 13 residues. The V gene lost 6 bases and the J gene lost 3 bases, with 9 bases spanning the gap. DNA for the CDR3: TGTGCCAGCAGGGGGCGCATCTACAATGAGCAGTTCTTC. This translates into CASRGRIYNEQFF.

The V call is TRBV5-1, the J call TRBJ1-4; no definite D call. The V gene lost 2 bases and the J gene lost 8 bases, with 13 bases spanning the gap. The length of the CDR3 is 14 residues. Germline CDR1 and CDR2: SGHRS and YFSETQ. This chain's CDR3 is CASSLTSLEEKLFF. The DNA for the CDR3 is TGCGCCAGCAGCTTAACCAGCCTCGAAGAAAAACTGTTTTTT.

The CDR3 loop reads CASLEIYGYTF. In DNA form, the CDR3 reads TGTGCCAGCTTGGAGATCTATGGCTACACCTTC. The chain joins TRBV6-6 to TRBJ1-2, with D uncertain. Germline V gives CDR1 MNHNY, CDR2 SVGAGI (reference sequence). The V gene lost 8 bases and the J gene lost 4 bases, with 8 bases spanning the gap. CDR3 length: 11 amino acids.

V is TRBV7-2 and J is TRBJ2-1; 7 bases line up with TRBD2. CDR3 length: 15 amino acids. Germline V gives CDR1 SGHTA, CDR2 FQGNSA. J lost 7 bases, V lost 9 bases, and 15 bases had no gene match. The CDR3 DNA sequence: TGTGCCAGTCTGCCGGGGAGGGCTCGTGGTAATGAGCAGTTCTTC. Translating it yields CASLPGRARGNEQFF.

The chain uses TRBV7-2 and TRBJ2-1, with TRBD2 matching over 7 bases. The CDR3 runs to 15 residues. V dropped 3 bases and J dropped 8; count of bases not matched to a gene: 10. Germline CDR1 SGHTA, CDR2 FQGNSA. The CDR3 here is CASSFVRRESHEQFF. The CDR3 region has the DNA TGTGCCAGCAGCTTCGTACGGCGGGAGTCACATGAGCAGTTCTTC.

The chain joins TRBV6-1 to TRBJ2-7, with D maybe TRBD1 (6 bases). The CDR3 is made up of 13 amino acids. V was trimmed by 1 base and J by 4 bases, leaving 8 bases between them. Germline V gene sequence: CDR1 MNHNS, CDR2 SASEGT. The CDR3 loop is CASSEDGTYEQYF. The DNA for the CDR3 is TGTGCCAGCAGTGAAGACGGGACATACGAGCAGTACTTC.

This clone has just one count. V is TRBV5-1 and J is TRBJ1-6; 7 nucleotides match TRBD1. CDR3 length: 15 amino acids. CDR1 SGHRS and CDR2 YFSETQ come from the germline V gene. J lost 13 bases, V lost 6 bases, and 16 bases had no gene match. The CDR3: CASNKDRARPGPLHF. The CDR3 DNA reads as TGCGCCAGCAACAAAGACAGGGCCCGCCCGGGTCCCCTCCACTTT.

The genes are TRBV5-1 and TRBJ2-5; tentatively, D is TRBD1 (5 bases). The CDR3 has 14 amino acids. CDR1 is SGHRS, CDR2 YFSETQ, per germline. V was clipped by 4 bases and J by 2 bases, with 12 bases between them. CDR3 coding DNA: TGCGCCAGCAGCACCAGACAGTCTCAAGAGACCCAGTACTTC. Protein product: CASSTRQSQETQYF.

V is TRBV6-2 or TRBV6-3 and J is TRBJ2-7, with D possibly matching TRBD1 (5 bases). Germline V gene lookup returns CDR1 MNHEY and CDR2 SVGEGT. The V end was cut by 8 bases, the J end by 5 bases, with 22 bases between. This CDR3 is built from 15 residues. As DNA, the CDR3 is TGTGCCAGCGGTTTTCCAGGACATGGTATGGACGAGCAGTACTTC. It specifies CASGFPGHGMDEQYF.

The chain couples TRBV4-3 to TRBJ2-1, with 13 bases matching TRBD2. Germline assignment: CDR1 LGHNA and CDR2 YSLEER. The CDR3 extends over 15 amino acids. V was pared by 4 bases and J by 7 bases, with 4 bases of the junction left unmatched. The CDR3 nucleotides are TGCGCCAGCAGCCGAGCGGGACTAGCGGGAAATGAGCAGTTCTTC. Its protein product is CASSRAGLAGNEQFF.

Remarks on this clone: The sample contains more than one DNA sequence encoding this CDR3. The chain joins TRBV19 to TRBJ2-3, with TRBD2 matching over 9 bases. CDR3 length: 15 amino acids. Germline CDR1 LNHDA, CDR2 SQIVND (reference sequence). J was trimmed by 1 base and V by 5 bases; bases with no gene match: 4. The CDR3 is CASSPWTSGTDTQYF. CDR3 in DNA: TGTGCCAGTAGTCCGTGGACTAGCGGCACAGATACGCAGTATTTT.

This chain uses TRBV19 with TRBJ2-5; D is perhaps TRBD1 (6 bases). V lost 5 bases and J 3 bases, leaving 10 bases between the germline ends. CDR1 and CDR2 (germline): LNHDA, SQIVND (reference sequence). This CDR3 contains 13 residues. The CDR3 sequence: CASSSSGEETQYF. CDR3 bases: TGTGCCAGTAGTTCATCAGGGGAAGAGACCCAGTACTTC.

The V call is TRBV18, the J call TRBJ1-4; D perhaps matches TRBD1 (5 bases). Trimming removed 0 bases at V and 11 bases at J, with 13 bases between. Germline CDR1 reads KGHSH; CDR2 reads LQKENI. This CDR3 region has 14 residues. CDR3 nucleotide sequence: TGTGCCAGCTCACCACCAAGGACATTCGGTAAACTGTTTTTT. Translating gives CASSPPRTFGKLFF.

The chain joins TRBV4-1 to TRBJ1-2; 7 bases are a match to TRBD1. The CDR3 spans 17 residues. The germline V gene has CDR1 MGHRA and CDR2 YSYEKL. Unmatched junction bases numbered 10, after V lost 2 bases and J lost 1 base. For the CDR3, the DNA is TGCGCCAGCAGCCAAACGGCCGGGACAGCCTTTAACTATGGCTACACCTTC. This encodes CASSQTAGTAFNYGYTF.

V usage is TRBV7-9 and J usage is TRBJ2-3; D is perhaps TRBD2 (7 bases). Trimming took off 5 bases at V and 5 bases at J, with 17 bases between the two ends. Germline V CDR1 and CDR2: SEHNR, FQNEAQ (reference sequence). The CDR3 contains 15 residues. As DNA, the CDR3 is TGTGCCAGCAGCCTAGAAGGGGGGGCCGGAGATACGCAGTATTTT. Residues: CASSLEGGAGDTQYF.

The chain couples TRBV4-1 to TRBJ2-3; 12 bases match TRBD2. From germline, CDR1 is MGHRA and CDR2 YSYEKL. Unmatched junction bases numbered 3, after V lost 1 base and J lost 1 base. The CDR3 is 17 residues long. The CDR3 DNA reads TGCGCCAGCAGCCAAGTGGGGACTAGCGGGCGCACAGATACGCAGTATTTT. This codes for CASSQVGTSGRTDTQYF.

As concerns this clone: Because the CDR3 is missing its conserved closing phenylalanine or tryptophan, this is likely a read error. No DNA is shown, since the ends of the CDR3 on it are uncertain; the CDR3 is the one TCRdb lists. The rearrangement uses TRBV3-1 (or the pseudogene TRBV3-2) and TRBJ1-2. Counting both end residues, the CDR3 totals 13 amino acids. Germline CDR1 LGHDT, CDR2 YNNKEL (reference sequence). CDR3 protein: CASSQVVGGLYSL.

The V call is TRBV7-8, the J call TRBJ2-5; no firm D call. Germline loops: CDR1 SGHVS, CDR2 FQNEAQ. CDR3 length: 11 residues. V dropped 1 base and J dropped 6 bases, with 3 bases sitting between them. CDR3 region: CASSLVQTQYF. The CDR3 DNA reads TGTGCCAGCAGCTTAGTTCAGACCCAGTACTTC.

The rearrangement links TRBV5-1 to TRBJ1-4; TRBD1 matches 11 bases. V shed 4 bases and J 7 bases; nucleotides not matched to a gene: 6. The CDR3 is 15 residues long. Germline V gene sequence: CDR1 SGHRS, CDR2 YFSETQ. CDR3 bases: TGCGCCAGCAGCCCTACCGGGACAGGGGGTGAAAAACTGTTTTTT. Its translation is CASSPTGTGGEKLFF.

The genes are TRBV18 and TRBJ1-1; D unclear. V was pared by 4 bases and J by 4 bases, with 19 bases between. CDR1 is KGHSH, CDR2 LQKENI, per germline. The CDR3 has 16 amino acids. The CDR3 loop is CASSQVMGVRSTEAFF. CDR3 DNA: TGTGCCAGCTCACAGGTTATGGGAGTGAGGTCCACTGAAGCTTTCTTT.

The chain recombines TRBV10-3 with TRBJ2-3, with 7 bases identical to TRBD2. CDR1 is ENHRY and CDR2 is SYGVKD in the germline V gene. This CDR3 contains 13 residues. V shed 11 bases and J 2 bases; nucleotides not matched to a gene: 7. Here the CDR3 DNA reads TGTGCCGCCCTAGCGGAGAACACAGATACGCAGTATTTT. Protein sequence: CAALAENTDTQYF.

The rearrangement joins TRBV4-2 to TRBJ2-5; 9 bases match TRBD1. In germline, CDR1 is LGHNA, CDR2 YNFKEQ. Unmatched junction bases numbered 7, after V lost 4 bases and J lost 4 bases. This CDR3 has 15 amino acids. The DNA for the CDR3 is TGTGCCAGCAGCCTGGGACAGGGAGGAGGAGAGACCCAGTACTTC. Amino acids: CASSLGQGGGETQYF.

Of note for this clone: This CDR3 is also generated by other DNA sequences in the sample. V and J are TRBV5-1 and TRBJ2-5; 8 nucleotides agree with TRBD1. V lost 4 bases, J lost 5 bases, and 4 bases stayed unmatched. Germline lookup yields CDR1 SGHRS and CDR2 YFSETQ. The CDR3 totals 13 residues. The CDR3 loop reads CASSVTGEETQYF. In DNA form, the CDR3 reads TGCGCCAGCAGCGTGACAGGGGAGGAGACCCAGTACTTC.

The V gene is TRBV7-2, the J gene TRBJ2-3; tentatively, D is TRBD1 or TRBD2 (6 bases each). Germline CDR1 is SGHTA and CDR2 is FQGNSA. V lost 5 bases and J lost 6, with 21 bases in between. The CDR3 loop spans 16 amino acids. CDR3 nucleotide sequence: TGTGCCAGCAGCCCCTACGCTTCGGGGGCGGGGGATACGCAGTATTTT. Its translation is CASSPYASGAGDTQYF.

This rearrangement joins TRBV7-6 to TRBJ1-1; 8 bases line up with TRBD1. The V gene end was trimmed by 1 base and the J gene end by 11 bases; junction bases not matched to a gene: 6. CDR1 SGHVS and CDR2 FNYEAQ come from the germline V gene. The CDR3 runs to 13 residues. This CDR3 reads CASSLGQGAEAFF. In DNA, the CDR3 is TGTGCCAGCAGCTTAGGTCAGGGGGCCGAGGCTTTCTTT.

The chain is built from TRBV30 and TRBJ2-4; D is unresolved. The V gene lost 5 bases and the J gene lost 2 bases, with 13 bases spanning the gap. Germline CDR1 GTSNPN, CDR2 SVGIG (reference sequence). The CDR3 consists of 14 residues. CDR3 residues: CAWGPGSPKNIQYF. The CDR3 bases are TGTGCCTGGGGGCCAGGCTCCCCCAAAAACATTCAGTACTTC.